These 6 T cell receptor beta chains were all obtained from the same sample, sequenced in a study of post-analysis software for immune sequencing data. Points from the study as a whole: Controls showed lower frequencies than patients for five TRBV segments, and TRBV5-6, TRBV5-1 and TRBV20-1 were among these.

Sequencing libraries made from TCR beta cDNA carried unique molecular identifiers. TCRdb itself ran the PCR reads through MiXCR, one entry per CDR3 protein. The sample consists of roughly 800,000 distinct CDR3 sequences, 53% of them appearing once. Which antigens these TCRs recognize remains unknown. Source material: blood. The source of these receptors is a girl aged 5-17 years with multiple sclerosis.

The J gene is TRBJ2-7, the V gene TRBV29-1, with 9 bases fitting TRBD1. After removal of 3 bases from V and 2 bases from J, the junction contained 5 bases not matched to a gene. Germline CDR1 is SQVTM and CDR2 is ANQGSEA. The CDR3 loop spans 14 amino acids. The CDR3, as DNA: TGCAGCGTTGAGTTTGGACAGGGGCCCTACGAGCAGTACTTC. Its protein is CSVEFGQGPYEQYF.

The V call is TRBV5-5, the J call TRBJ2-5; D might be TRBD1 (6 bases). Trimming removed 1 base at V and 5 bases at J, with 15 bases between. Germline-derived CDR1 and CDR2 are SGHKS and YYEKEE (reference sequence). CDR3 length equals 15 residues. This CDR3 reads CASSLWDKWRETQYF. In DNA form, the CDR3 reads TGTGCCAGCAGCTTGTGGGACAAGTGGAGGGAGACCCAGTACTTC.

This rearrangement joins TRBV20-1 to TRBJ2-4; D remains unclear. The germline CDR1 and CDR2 sequences are DFQATT and SNEGSKA (reference sequence). The CDR3 is 13 residues long. Trimming shortened V by 4 bases and J by 8 bases, and 15 bases separated the two germline ends. CDR3 amino acids: CSAIRLSSDIQYF. DNA for the CDR3: TGCAGTGCTATCCGCTTGAGTTCTGACATTCAGTACTTC.

This chain connects TRBV7-2 to TRBJ2-2; TRBD2 agrees at 9 bases. The trim removed 1 base at V and 7 bases at J, leaving 4 bases unmatched. Germline-derived CDR1 and CDR2 are SGHTA and FQGNSA. The CDR3 covers 15 residues. The CDR3 sequence: CASSLGGGADGELFF. The CDR3 DNA follows: TGTGCCAGCAGCTTAGGCGGGGGGGCCGACGGGGAGCTGTTTTTT.

This chain uses TRBV10-3 with TRBJ1-3, with TRBD1 matching 7 bases. Trimming removed 6 bases from V and 8 bases from J; junction bases left unmatched: 13. The CDR3 extends over 15 amino acids. The germline gives CDR1 ENHRY, CDR2 SYGVKD. Here the CDR3 DNA reads TGTGCCATCAGAGGACAGGACGTCTATGGCTACACCATATATTTT. Amino acids: CAIRGQDVYGYTIYF.

The V and J genes are TRBV20-1 and TRBJ2-1, with 8 bases identical to TRBD2. J lost 8 bases, V lost 6 bases, and 12 bases had no gene match. CDR1 is DFQATT and CDR2 is SNEGSKA in the germline V gene (reference sequence). CDR3 length: 14 amino acids. The CDR3 reads CSADLSGSWDEQFF. As DNA, the CDR3 is TGCAGTGCCGATCTGAGCGGGAGCTGGGATGAGCAGTTCTTC.